This passage covers 15 T cell receptor beta chains from one sample sequenced in a study of T cells in Graves' hyperthyroidism and ophthalmopathy. Regions amplified from RNA transcripts were the TCR beta CDR3 regions. RT-PCR in the first round (using the HTBI primer set) targeted the TCR CDR3. TCRdb re-derived calls from the multiplex PCR reads in MiXCR, one entry per CDR3 protein. The data contain under 650,000 distinct CDR3 sequences, around 15% of them singletons. The sequencing input was blood. Receptors were obtained from a woman in her thirties with Graves' hyperthyroidism.

There are a few counts of this clonotype. The genes are TRBV28 and TRBJ1-2, with TRBD1 matching over 8 bases. CDR1 is MDHEN and CDR2 is SYDVKM in the germline V gene. The CDR3 sequence is 16 residues long. J lost 4 bases, V lost 2 bases, and 9 bases had no gene match. CDR3 in amino acids: CASSLMGQGAIYGYTF. CDR3 DNA sequence: TGTGCCAGCAGTTTAATGGGGCAGGGGGCGATCTATGGCTACACCTTC.

The genes are TRBV29-1 and TRBJ2-5; D tentatively fits TRBD1 or TRBD2 (6 bases each). V was clipped by 2 bases and J by 0 bases, with 16 bases between them. In germline, CDR1 is SQVTM, CDR2 ANQGSEA. CDR3 length: 16 residues. CDR3 loop: CSVELYGGTHQETQYF. CDR3 nucleotide sequence: TGCAGCGTTGAATTATACGGAGGGACACACCAAGAGACCCAGTACTTC.

This clonotype was found many times. The rearrangement joins TRBV3-1 to TRBJ1-1, with D possibly being TRBD1 (5 bases). The CDR3 sequence is 12 residues long. With 10 bases removed from V and 4 bases from J, the gap between germline ends came to 13 bases. Germline CDR1 is LGHDT and CDR2 is YNNKEL (reference sequence). The CDR3 loop reads CATSAGTTEAFF. The DNA of the CDR3 is TGTGCCACCAGTGCAGGGACCACTGAAGCTTTCTTT.

This clonotype was observed many times. This chain joins TRBV10-3 and TRBJ2-1; 10 nucleotides line up with TRBD2. CDR3 length: 14 amino acids. V dropped 8 bases and J dropped 6; count of bases not matched to a gene: 7. CDR1 and CDR2 (germline): ENHRY, SYGVKD. In DNA, the CDR3 is TGTGCCATCGGGCCTAGCGGGAGCGTCAATGAGCAGTTCTTC. This codes for CAIGPSGSVNEQFF.

The chain joins TRBV6-5 to TRBJ1-1; maybe TRBD1 (5 bases). Germline CDR1 MNHEY, CDR2 SVGAGI. V was cut by 3 bases and J by 0 bases, with 14 bases left in between. The CDR3 totals 16 residues. The CDR3: CASSYGTEPMNTEAFF. As DNA, the CDR3 is TGTGCCAGCAGTTATGGGACGGAGCCCATGAACACTGAAGCTTTCTTT.

This clonotype was counted ten times or more. The chain carries TRBV2 and TRBJ2-1; 10 bases fit TRBD2. J lost 4 bases, V lost 11 bases, and 11 bases had no gene match. The germline CDR1 and CDR2 sequences are SNHLY and FYNNEI. There are 15 residues in the CDR3. This chain's CDR3 is CALQAVAGGYNEQFF. DNA for the CDR3: TGTGCCCTCCAAGCGGTAGCGGGAGGTTACAATGAGCAGTTCTTC.

This clonotype has at least ten counts. One end of the junction does not line up with germline, which may come from a read error. V gene TRBV7-7 combines with J gene TRBJ2-1, with 12 positions matching TRBD2. Per germline, CDR1 SSHAT and CDR2 FNYEAQ (reference sequence). There are 18 residues in the CDR3. DNA for the CDR3: TGTGCTAGCAGCTCCCCTACTAGCGGGAGGTGGAGTGGAAGTGAGCAGTTCTTC. Protein sequence: CASSSPTSGRWSGSEQFF.

A remark on this clonotype: This sequence may be a read error, since a much larger clone differs from it by one base. The genes are TRBV30 and TRBJ2-1, with 7 bases aligning to TRBD1. The germline V gene encodes CDR1 GTSNPN and CDR2 SVGIG (reference sequence). V was pared by 7 bases and J by 6 bases, with 18 bases of the junction left unmatched. This CDR3 contains 16 residues. The CDR3 spells CAYKLLRGGFVNEQFF. The DNA for the CDR3 is TGTGCCTATAAACTGTTGAGAGGGGGCTTTGTCAATGAGCAGTTCTTC.

This clonotype appeared many times. The V and J genes are TRBV7-8 and TRBJ2-5, with TRBD2 matching 7 bases. The J segment lost 5 bases and the V segment lost 4 bases, leaving 7 bases of the junction unmatched. This CDR3 has 14 residues. Per the germline V gene, CDR1 is SGHVS and CDR2 is FQNEAQ. The CDR3 here is CASSSTWGGETQYF. The CDR3 bases are TGTGCCAGCAGCTCAACCTGGGGGGGGGAGACCCAGTACTTC.

In this sample, this clonotype turned up many times. The CDR3 DNA reads TGTGCCAGCAGTGCTCTGAGCGGGAGGGGCGGTGAGCAGTTCTTC. Its protein is CASSALSGRGGEQFF. The chain recombines TRBV2 with TRBJ2-1; 10 positions agree with TRBD2. CDR3 size: 15 residues. V trimming: 4 bases; J trimming: 9 bases; junction bases outside the gene matches: 9. Germline CDR1 and CDR2: SNHLY and FYNNEI.

This clonotype was seen repeatedly, ten times or more. The chain links TRBV30 to TRBJ1-2, with D tentatively TRBD1 (6 bases). Germline V gene data show CDR1 as GTSNPN and CDR2 as SVGIG (reference sequence). This CDR3 region has 12 residues. Trimming cost V 5 bases and J 5 bases, with 12 bases left between them. CDR3 bases: TGTGCCTGGGCGCAGGGGTGGTATGGCTACACCTTC. It encodes CAWAQGWYGYTF.

The chain combines TRBV20-1 with TRBJ1-5, with D hard to call. Germline V CDR1 and CDR2: DFQATT, SNEGSKA (reference sequence). Trimming removed 6 bases from V and 0 bases from J, with 15 bases in between. The CDR3 covers 15 residues. CDR3 DNA sequence: TGCAGTGCCACTACGAACGCCGATAGCAATCAGCCCCAGCATTTT. It specifies CSATTNADSNQPQHF.

This clonotype was counted at least ten times. This chain connects TRBV12-3 or TRBV12-4 to TRBJ1-2; TRBD1 aligns across 11 bases. CDR3 length: 16 residues. J lost 2 bases, V lost 1 base, and 3 bases had no gene match. The CDR3 reads CASSLGTGGLNYGYTF. CDR3 bases: TGTGCCAGCAGTTTAGGGACAGGGGGCCTCAACTATGGCTACACCTTC.

The chain has TRBV19 and TRBJ1-1, with a possible D match to TRBD1 (6 bases). From germline, CDR1 is LNHDA and CDR2 SQIVND (reference sequence). Between the trimmed V and J ends, which lost 5 bases and 4 bases, there was a span of 14 bases. CDR3 length: 14 residues. The CDR3 sequence: CASSVQGIGTEAFF. As DNA, the CDR3 is TGTGCCAGTAGTGTGCAGGGGATTGGCACTGAAGCTTTCTTT.

The chain employs TRBV18 and TRBJ2-1; D is undetermined. The germline V gene has CDR1 KGHSH and CDR2 LQKENI. The CDR3 length is 15 residues. Trimming removed 2 bases from V and 0 bases from J, with 8 bases in between. The CDR3 sequence is CASSPDMSSYNEQFF. In DNA form, the CDR3 reads TGTGCCAGCTCACCAGATATGAGCTCCTACAATGAGCAGTTCTTC. The variable domain in full, completed from reference TRBV18 and TRBJ2-1, reads NAGVMQNPRHLVRRRGQEARLRCSPMKGHSHVYWYRQLPEEGLKFMVYLQKENIIDESGMPKERFSAEFPKEGPSILRIQQVVRGDSAAYFCASSPDMSSYNEQFFGPGTRLTVL.